This TCR beta chain emerged from a study of siplizumab effects on memory and regulatory T cells. Study-level background: Investigators ran mixed lymphocyte reactions in pairs, testing siplizumab at approximately 0.9 ug/mL against no drug. Whole-study results and caveats: Treg-derived clones made up an average of around 70% of mappable alloreactive CD4+ clones with siplizumab and more than 25% in controls.

Approximately 10^5 TCR templates underwent assay in every sample. TCRdb's table, derived via immunoSEQ multiplex PCR, lists solely in-frame clones and lacks some. The data show approximately 20,000 clones, about 45% seen once. The mixed lymphocyte reaction cells were held in coculture (37°C) for over 5 days. Deletions cut 0 bases from V and 6 bases from J, with 15 bases between. The CDR3 has 15 residues. Germline assignment: CDR1 SGHNT and CDR2 YYREEE (reference sequence). Concerning this clone itself: Antigen: not known.

The sequencing input was CFSE-low (dividing) CD4+ T cells sorted from an allogeneic mixed lymphocyte reaction. V and J are TRBV5-4 and TRBJ1-1; tentatively, D is TRBD1 (5 bases). The sequence derives from a human donor in good health; the cells came from an allogeneic mixed lymphocyte reaction. Some clones in this sample may be carry-over from other donors' samples. CDR3 region: CASSLALDRSAEAFF. CDR3 nucleotide sequence: TGTGCCAGCAGCTTGGCCCTAGACAGAAGCGCTGAAGCTTTCTTT.